These 4 T cell receptor beta chains share one sample of origin, sequenced in a study of shared clonotypes between healthy human individuals. The protocol was immunoSEQ multiplex PCR, while the TCRdb copy is restricted to in-frame clones and leaves out a portion. The top ten hold 0.36% of the sample, which has more than 1.2 million clones, approximately 98.5% seen once. The specimen was naive CD4+ T cells sorted from blood. Subset denoted: CD45RA+ positively selected. Receptor source: a man aged 25-45 years in good health.

The CDR3 DNA reads as TGTGCCAGCAGTGAGGGGGTACAGGGACGGGAGACCCAGTACTTC. Translated, it gives CASSEGVQGRETQYF. The V and J genes are TRBV25-1 and TRBJ2-5; weak D call: TRBD1 (6 bases). The V gene's germline CDR1 is MGHDK and CDR2 SYGVNS. This CDR3 comprises 15 residues. The V end was cut by 3 bases, the J end by 5 bases, with 16 bases between. Full variable domain (missing parts from reference TRBV25-1 and TRBJ2-5): EADIYQTPRYLVIGTGKKITLECSQTMGHDKMYWYQQDPGMELHLIHYSYGVNSTEKGDLSSESTVSRIRTEHFPLTLESARPSHTSQYLCASSEGVQGRETQYFGPGTRLLVL.

The genes are TRBV6-5 and TRBJ2-7; the match to TRBD1 covers 9 bases. This CDR3 region has 14 residues. Germline V gene data show CDR1 as MNHEY and CDR2 as SVGAGI. Trimming took 6 bases from V and 4 from J; bases not matched to a gene: 7. CDR3 region: CASRSGTGIYEQYF. CDR3 sequence (DNA): TGTGCCAGCAGGTCCGGGACAGGGATTTACGAGCAGTACTTC.

This rearrangement joins TRBV10-3 to TRBJ2-1; 8 nucleotides agree with TRBD1. The J segment lost 4 bases and the V segment lost 3 bases, leaving 8 bases of the junction unmatched. The CDR3 sequence is 16 residues long. CDR1 ENHRY and CDR2 SYGVKD come from the germline V gene. CDR3 region: CAISDQRTGLYNEQFF. As DNA, the CDR3 is TGTGCCATCAGTGACCAAAGGACAGGGTTGTACAATGAGCAGTTCTTC.

The genes are TRBV11-2 and TRBJ2-7; TRBD2 matches 10 bases. The ends lost 5 bases at V and 5 bases at J; junction bases unmatched: 6. The CDR3 length is 14 residues. In germline, CDR1 is SGHAT, CDR2 FQNNGV. The CDR3 DNA reads TGTGCCAGCAGCCTAGCGGGAGTTACTAACGAGCAGTACTTC. Translation gives CASSLAGVTNEQYF. Using reference TRBV11-2 and TRBJ2-7 for the parts outside the CDR3, the full variable domain is EAGVAQSPRYKIIEKRQSVAFWCNPISGHATLYWYQQILGQGPKLLIQFQNNGVVDDSQLPKDRFSAERLKGVDSTLKIQPAKLEDSAVYLCASSLAGVTNEQYFGPGTRLTVT.